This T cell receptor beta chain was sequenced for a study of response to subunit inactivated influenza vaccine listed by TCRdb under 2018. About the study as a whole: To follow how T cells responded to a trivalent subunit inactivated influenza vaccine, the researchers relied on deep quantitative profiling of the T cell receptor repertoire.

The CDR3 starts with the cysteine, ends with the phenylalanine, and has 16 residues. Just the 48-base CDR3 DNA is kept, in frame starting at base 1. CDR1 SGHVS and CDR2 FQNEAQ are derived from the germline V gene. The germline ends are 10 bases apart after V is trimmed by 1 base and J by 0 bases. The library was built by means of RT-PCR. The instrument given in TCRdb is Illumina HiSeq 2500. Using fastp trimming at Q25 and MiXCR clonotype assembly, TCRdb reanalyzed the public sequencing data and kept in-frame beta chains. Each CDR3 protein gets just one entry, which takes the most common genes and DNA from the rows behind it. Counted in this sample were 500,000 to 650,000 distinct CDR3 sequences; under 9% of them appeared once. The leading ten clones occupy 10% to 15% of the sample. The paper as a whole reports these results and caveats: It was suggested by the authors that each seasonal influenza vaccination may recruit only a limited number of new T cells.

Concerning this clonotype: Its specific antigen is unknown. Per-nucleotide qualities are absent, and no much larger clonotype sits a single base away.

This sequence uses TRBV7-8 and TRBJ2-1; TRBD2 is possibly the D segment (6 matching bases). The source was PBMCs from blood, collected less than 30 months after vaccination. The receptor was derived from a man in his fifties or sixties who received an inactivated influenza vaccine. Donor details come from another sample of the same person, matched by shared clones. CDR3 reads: CASSLGREISYNEQFF. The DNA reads TGTGCCAGCAGCTTAGGGCGGGAAATCTCCTACAATGAGCAGTTCTTC.